This T cell receptor (beta chain) comes out of a study of blood T cell repertoires in COVID-19. Study-wide background: Sites across the United States, Italy and Spain contributed samples from acute and convalescent COVID-19. T cells, B-cell-depleted T cells, or PBMCs provided the cDNA or gDNA that served as material.

The V segment lost 0 bases and the J segment 1 base; nucleotides outside the gene matches: 5. The CDR3 spans 16 residues. In germline, CDR1 is WNHNN, CDR2 SYGVQD (reference sequence). Original methodology: Reference gene primer amplification gave nucleated cell count estimates. Assay used: immunoSEQ multiplex PCR; TCRdb lists only in-frame clones, some missing. D and trimming were read from the DNA, whereas the V and J calls and clone size are those reported in that table. The sample shows about 120,000 clones, roughly 88% of them seen only once. The sequence came from a woman between 65 and 79 years old with acute or convalescent COVID-19. This chain uses TRBV10-1 with TRBJ1-1, with 7 bases fitting TRBD1. Sequenced: peripheral blood. DNA for the CDR3: TGCGCCAGCAGTGAGTCGACAGGGACGGGGAACACTGAAGCTTTCTTT. Translation gives CASSESTGTGNTEAFF.